The rows below give T cell receptor beta chains drawn from one sample of a study of T cells after somatic rescue of genetic block. Only in-frame clones appear in the TCRdb table, and some are missing; sequencing was by immunoSEQ multiplex PCR. Of roughly 11,000 clones in the sample, approximately 74% were seen once. Sequencing input: peripheral blood mononuclear cells (PBMCs). These receptors were collected from a boy younger than 18. The CDR3 runs from the conserved cysteine through the conserved F or W. D genes are given only for firm matches. Clone size is shown for a subset of rows, as once, few, many or a class of expanded clone.

CDR3aa: CAIRENFPSTDTQYF
CDR3nt: TGTGCCATCCGAGAAAACTTTCCTAGCACAGATACGCAGTATTTT
d_gene: -
j_gene: TRBJ2-3
v_gene: TRBV10-3
abundance: few

CDR3aa: CASSSRPLGYEQYF
CDR3nt: TGTGCCAGCAGCTCCCGACCCCTTGGCTACGAGCAGTACTTC
d_gene: -
j_gene: TRBJ2-7
v_gene: TRBV5-5
abundance: -

CDR3aa: CASHDPSATDTQYF
CDR3nt: TGTGCCAGCCATGACCCTAGTGCGACAGATACGCAGTATTTT
d_gene: -
j_gene: TRBJ2-3
v_gene: TRBV2
abundance: -

CDR3aa: CASSPPYQETQYF
CDR3nt: TGTGCCAGCAGCCCACCATACCAAGAGACCCAGTACTTC
d_gene: -
j_gene: TRBJ2-5
v_gene: TRBV11-3
abundance: once

CDR3aa: CAWSPRDRAKWITEAFF
CDR3nt: TGTGCCTGGAGTCCCCGGGACAGGGCTAAGTGGATCACTGAAGCTTTCTTT
d_gene: TRBD1
j_gene: TRBJ1-1
v_gene: TRBV30
abundance: few

CDR3aa: CASSPAGVTPYEQYF
CDR3nt: TGTGCCAGCAGCCCTGCGGGAGTCACCCCCTACGAGCAGTACTTC
d_gene: TRBD2
j_gene: TRBJ2-7
v_gene: TRBV5-4
abundance: -

CDR3aa: CASSLDLGLSTDTQYF
CDR3nt: TGCGCCAGCAGCTTGGATTTGGGCCTTAGCACAGATACGCAGTATTTT
d_gene: -
j_gene: TRBJ2-3
v_gene: TRBV5-1
abundance: -

CDR3aa: CASSPLKGGGQETQYF
CDR3nt: TGTGCCAGCTCACCACTTAAGGGCGGGGGCCAAGAGACCCAGTACTTC
d_gene: TRBD2
j_gene: TRBJ2-5
v_gene: TRBV18
abundance: -

CDR3aa: CASSAAGVGYGYTF
CDR3nt: TGTGCCAGTAGTGCCGCAGGGGTAGGCTATGGCTACACCTTC
d_gene: -
j_gene: TRBJ1-2
v_gene: TRBV19
abundance: few

CDR3aa: CASSGQGGNQPQHF
CDR3nt: TGTGCCAGCAGTGGGCAAGGGGGCAATCAGCCCCAGCATTTT
d_gene: -
j_gene: TRBJ1-5
v_gene: TRBV6-1
abundance: -

CDR3aa: CASSGAGSSWETQYF
CDR3nt: TGTGCCAGCAGTGGGGCAGGGTCGTCGTGGGAGACCCAGTACTTC
d_gene: -
j_gene: TRBJ2-5
v_gene: TRBV2
abundance: -

CDR3aa: CASSIQTGARSNQPQHF
CDR3nt: TGTGCCAGTAGTATCCAGACAGGGGCCCGGAGCAATCAGCCCCAGCATTTT
d_gene: TRBD1
j_gene: TRBJ1-5
v_gene: TRBV19
abundance: -

CDR3aa: CASSWTGWDTGELFF
CDR3nt: TGTGCCAGCAGCTGGACAGGGTGGGACACCGGGGAGCTGTTTTTT
d_gene: TRBD1
j_gene: TRBJ2-2
v_gene: TRBV27
abundance: -

CDR3aa: CASRSYGTGTGELFF
CDR3nt: TGTGCCAGCAGGAGTTACGGGACCGGAACCGGGGAGCTGTTTTTT
d_gene: -
j_gene: TRBJ2-2
v_gene: TRBV6-5
abundance: once

CDR3aa: CASSETRQGPISYEQYF
CDR3nt: TGTGCCAGCAGTGAAACCCGGCAGGGGCCTATTTCCTACGAGCAGTACTTC
d_gene: -
j_gene: TRBJ2-7
v_gene: TRBV2
abundance: large